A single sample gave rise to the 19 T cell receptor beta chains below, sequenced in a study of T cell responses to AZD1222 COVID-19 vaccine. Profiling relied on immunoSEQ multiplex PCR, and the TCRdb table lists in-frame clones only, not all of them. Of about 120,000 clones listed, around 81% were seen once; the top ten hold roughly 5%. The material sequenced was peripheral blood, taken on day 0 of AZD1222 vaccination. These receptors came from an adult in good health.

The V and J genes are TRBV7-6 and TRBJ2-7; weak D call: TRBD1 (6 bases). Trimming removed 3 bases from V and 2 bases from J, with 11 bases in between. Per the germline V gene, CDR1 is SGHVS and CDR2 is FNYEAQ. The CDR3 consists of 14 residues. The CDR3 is CASSFPGQTYEQYF. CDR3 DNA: TGTGCCAGCAGCTTTCCCGGACAGACCTACGAGCAGTACTTC.

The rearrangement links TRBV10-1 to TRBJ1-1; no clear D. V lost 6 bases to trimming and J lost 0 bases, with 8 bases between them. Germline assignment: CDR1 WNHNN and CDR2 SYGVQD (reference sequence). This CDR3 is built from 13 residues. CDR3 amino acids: CASRLALNTEAFF. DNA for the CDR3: TGCGCCAGCAGGCTGGCCTTGAACACTGAAGCTTTCTTT.

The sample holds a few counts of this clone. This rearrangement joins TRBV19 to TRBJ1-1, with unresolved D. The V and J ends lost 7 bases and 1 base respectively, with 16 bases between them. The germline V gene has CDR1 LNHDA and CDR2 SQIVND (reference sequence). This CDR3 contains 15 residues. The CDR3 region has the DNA TGTGCCAGTAACTCAGGAGGGTGGAGGAACACTGAAGCTTTCTTT. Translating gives CASNSGGWRNTEAFF.

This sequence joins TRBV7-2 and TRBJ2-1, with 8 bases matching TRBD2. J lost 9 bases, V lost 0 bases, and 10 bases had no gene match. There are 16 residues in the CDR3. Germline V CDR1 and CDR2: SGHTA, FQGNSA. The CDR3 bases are TGTGCCAGCAGCTTAGCGGTAGGGCGGGGGGCCCTTGAGCAGTTCTTC. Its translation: CASSLAVGRGALEQFF.

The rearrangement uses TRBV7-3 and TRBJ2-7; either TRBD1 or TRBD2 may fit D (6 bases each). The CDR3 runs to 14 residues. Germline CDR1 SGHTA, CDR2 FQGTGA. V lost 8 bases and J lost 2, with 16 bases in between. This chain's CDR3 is CASSRDGGPYEQYF. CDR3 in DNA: TGTGCCAGCTCTAGGGATGGGGGGCCCTACGAGCAGTACTTC.

CDR3 sequence (DNA): TGTGCCAGCAGTAAAGGGACAGAAGATAATGAAAAACTGTTTTTT. Residues: CASSKGTEDNEKLFF. V and J are TRBV2 and TRBJ1-4, with TRBD1 identical over 7 bases. The CDR3 is 15 residues long. Germline V gives CDR1 SNHLY, CDR2 FYNNEI. The V segment lost 5 bases and the J segment 4 bases; nucleotides outside the gene matches: 7.

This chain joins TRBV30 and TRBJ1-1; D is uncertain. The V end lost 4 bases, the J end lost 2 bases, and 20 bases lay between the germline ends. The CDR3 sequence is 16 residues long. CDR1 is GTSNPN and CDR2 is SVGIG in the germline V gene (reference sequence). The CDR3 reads CAWTKLGHSSNTEAFF. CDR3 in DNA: TGTGCCTGGACGAAATTAGGGCACAGCTCTAACACTGAAGCTTTCTTT.

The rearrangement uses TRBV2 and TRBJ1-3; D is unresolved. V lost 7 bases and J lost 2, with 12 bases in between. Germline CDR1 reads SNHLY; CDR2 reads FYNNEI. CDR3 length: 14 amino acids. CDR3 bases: TGTGCCAGCATACACCCCCGGACTGGAAACACCATATATTTT. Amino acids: CASIHPRTGNTIYF. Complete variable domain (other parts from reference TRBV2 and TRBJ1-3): EPEVTQTPSHQVTQMGQEVILRCVPISNHLYFYWYRQILGQKVEFLVSFYNNEISEKSEIFDDQFSVERPDGSNFTLKIRSTKLEDSAMYFCASIHPRTGNTIYFGEGSWLTVV.

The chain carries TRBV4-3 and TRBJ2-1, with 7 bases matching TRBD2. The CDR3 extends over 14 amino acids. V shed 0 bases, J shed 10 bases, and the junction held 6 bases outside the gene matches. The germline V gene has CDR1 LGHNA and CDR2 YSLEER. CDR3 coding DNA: TGCGCCAGCAGCCAAGATTTCGGGGGGTACGAGCAGTTCTTC. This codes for CASSQDFGGYEQFF.

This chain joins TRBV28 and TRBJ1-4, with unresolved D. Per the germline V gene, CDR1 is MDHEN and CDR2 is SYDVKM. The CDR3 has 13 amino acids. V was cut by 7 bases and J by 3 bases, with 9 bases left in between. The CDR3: CASMLWANEKLFF. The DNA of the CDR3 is TGTGCCAGCATGCTGTGGGCTAATGAAAAACTGTTTTTT.

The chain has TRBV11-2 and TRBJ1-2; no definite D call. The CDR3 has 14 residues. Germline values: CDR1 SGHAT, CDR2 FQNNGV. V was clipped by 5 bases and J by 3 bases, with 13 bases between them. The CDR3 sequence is CASSPDGRYYGYTF. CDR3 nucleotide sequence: TGTGCCAGCAGCCCGGACGGGAGGTACTATGGCTACACCTTC.

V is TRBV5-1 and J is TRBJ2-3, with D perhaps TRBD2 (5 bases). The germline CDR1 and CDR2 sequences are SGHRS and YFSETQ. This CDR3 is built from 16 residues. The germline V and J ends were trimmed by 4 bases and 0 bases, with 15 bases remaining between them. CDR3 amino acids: CASSHWWRTSTDTQYF. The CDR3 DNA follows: TGCGCCAGCAGCCATTGGTGGCGGACTAGCACAGATACGCAGTATTTT.

CDR3: CAWSVPGTAPLTF. The CDR3, as DNA: TGTGCCTGGAGTGTACCCGGCACAGCCCCCCTCACCTTC. The V and J genes are TRBV30 and TRBJ1-2; D remains unclear. There are 13 residues in the CDR3. CDR1 and CDR2 (germline): GTSNPN, SVGIG (reference sequence). Trimming shortened V by 0 bases and J by 13 bases, and 18 bases separated the two germline ends.

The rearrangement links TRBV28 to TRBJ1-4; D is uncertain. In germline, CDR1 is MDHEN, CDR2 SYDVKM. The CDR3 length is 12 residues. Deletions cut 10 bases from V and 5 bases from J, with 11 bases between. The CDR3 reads CATIDRNEKLFF. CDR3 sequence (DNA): TGTGCCACCATAGACCGGAATGAAAAACTGTTTTTT. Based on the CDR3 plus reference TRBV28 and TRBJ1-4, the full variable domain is DVKVTQSSRYLVKRTGEKVFLECVQDMDHENMFWYRQDPGLGLRLIYFSYDVKMKEKGDIPEGYSVSREKKERFSLILESASTNQTSMYLCATIDRNEKLFFGSGTQLSVL.

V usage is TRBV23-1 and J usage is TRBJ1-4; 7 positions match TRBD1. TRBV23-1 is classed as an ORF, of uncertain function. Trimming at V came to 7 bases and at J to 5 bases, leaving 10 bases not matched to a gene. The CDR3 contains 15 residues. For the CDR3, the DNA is TGCGCCAGCACCATCCCAAAGGACAGGAATGAAAAACTGTTTTTT. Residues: CASTIPKDRNEKLFF.

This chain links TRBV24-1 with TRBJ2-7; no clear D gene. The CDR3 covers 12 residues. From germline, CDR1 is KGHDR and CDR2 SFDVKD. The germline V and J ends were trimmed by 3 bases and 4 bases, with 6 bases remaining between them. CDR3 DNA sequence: TGTGCCACCAGTGATGCAAAATACGAGCAGTACTTC. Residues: CATSDAKYEQYF.

The chain's CDR3 is CASSADRNSNQPQHF. CDR3 in DNA: TGTGCCAGCAGTGCAGACAGGAATAGCAATCAGCCCCAGCATTTT. The chain joins TRBV2 to TRBJ1-5; perhaps TRBD1 as D (6 bases). Germline V gene lookup returns CDR1 SNHLY and CDR2 FYNNEI. The V gene lost 4 bases and the J gene lost 0 bases, with 10 bases spanning the gap. This CDR3 is 15 amino acids long.

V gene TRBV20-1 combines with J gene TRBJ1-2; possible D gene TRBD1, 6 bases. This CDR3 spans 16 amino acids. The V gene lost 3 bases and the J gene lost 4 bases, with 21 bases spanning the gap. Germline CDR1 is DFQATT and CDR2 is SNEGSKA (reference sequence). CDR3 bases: TGCAGTGCTAGTGATACCGGGACACCGAGGACCTATGGCTACACCTTC. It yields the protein CSASDTGTPRTYGYTF.

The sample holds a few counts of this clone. The CDR3 loop reads CSVTRGRTEAFF. CDR3 DNA sequence: TGCAGCGTTACCAGGGGTCGCACTGAAGCTTTCTTT. The genes are TRBV29-1 and TRBJ1-1; D is possibly TRBD1 (6 bases). The V end was cut by 5 bases, the J end by 4 bases, with 11 bases between. Germline-derived CDR1 and CDR2 are SQVTM and ANQGSEA. This CDR3 is 12 amino acids long.